A selection of T cell receptor beta chains follows, all from one sample in a study of blood T cells in healthy people across ages. TCRdb re-analysed the 5' RACE reads in MiXCR, keeping a single row per CDR3 protein. The sample has about 1.8 million distinct CDR3 sequences; around half are singletons. What was sequenced was blood. These receptors originate from a woman aged 40 to 50 in good health. Both conserved end residues are trimmed from each CDR3. Fields, in order: J gene, clone size, D gene, V gene, CDR3 protein. The D gene is left open where the match is weak. Clone size, where shown, is once, few, many, or a class for clones that have expanded.

j_gene: TRBJ2-4; abundance: .; d_gene: .; v_gene: TRBV4-3; CDR3aa: ASSQDGGRDIQY
j_gene: TRBJ2-1; abundance: .; d_gene: TRBD2; v_gene: TRBV29-1; CDR3aa: SVGRGGLDEQF
j_gene: TRBJ2-1; abundance: .; d_gene: .; v_gene: TRBV4-3; CDR3aa: ASSQLRGAHANYNEQF
j_gene: TRBJ2-7; abundance: few; d_gene: TRBD1; v_gene: TRBV4-2; CDR3aa: ASSPEDRDYEQY
j_gene: TRBJ2-5; abundance: .; d_gene: .; v_gene: TRBV25-1; CDR3aa: ASSEMASNEQY
j_gene: TRBJ2-1; abundance: .; d_gene: TRBD2; v_gene: TRBV28; CDR3aa: ASGGLGGKGQF
j_gene: TRBJ2-1; abundance: .; d_gene: TRBD2; v_gene: TRBV9; CDR3aa: ASSVVGSGVSSYNEQF
j_gene: TRBJ1-2; abundance: .; d_gene: .; v_gene: TRBV20-1; CDR3aa: SAREPGRGDGYT
j_gene: TRBJ1-2; abundance: .; d_gene: .; v_gene: TRBV5-4; CDR3aa: ASSLNWLGYGYT
j_gene: TRBJ1-2; abundance: .; d_gene: .; v_gene: TRBV5-1; CDR3aa: ASSLGDFRDGYT
j_gene: TRBJ2-3; abundance: .; d_gene: TRBD2; v_gene: TRBV5-1; CDR3aa: ASRPELAGGPDTQY
j_gene: TRBJ1-2; abundance: few; d_gene: .; v_gene: TRBV6-2/TRBV6-3; CDR3aa: ASRRTNYGYT
j_gene: TRBJ2-7; abundance: few; d_gene: .; v_gene: TRBV7-2; CDR3aa: ASSLRGEAIGEQY
j_gene: TRBJ1-2; abundance: few; d_gene: .; v_gene: TRBV9; CDR3aa: ASSPRGTGDYGYT
j_gene: TRBJ2-5; abundance: .; d_gene: TRBD2; v_gene: TRBV7-2; CDR3aa: ASSLGGAGGPQETQY
j_gene: TRBJ2-3; abundance: .; d_gene: .; v_gene: TRBV9; CDR3aa: ASSVGSSPTDTQY
j_gene: TRBJ1-1; abundance: .; d_gene: TRBD1; v_gene: TRBV10-3; CDR3aa: AISESGTGVNTEAF
j_gene: TRBJ1-1; abundance: .; d_gene: .; v_gene: TRBV5-6; CDR3aa: ASSQQGFGMNTEAF
j_gene: .; abundance: .; d_gene: TRBD2; v_gene: TRBV7-2; CDR3aa: ASSFRPRSGGTQY
j_gene: TRBJ2-5; abundance: few; d_gene: TRBD1; v_gene: TRBV20-1; CDR3aa: SASGQGTETQY
j_gene: TRBJ2-6; abundance: .; d_gene: TRBD1; v_gene: TRBV4-1; CDR3aa: ASSQGTGPSGANVLT
j_gene: TRBJ1-2; abundance: .; d_gene: .; v_gene: TRBV29-1; CDR3aa: SALNGIGYT
j_gene: TRBJ2-5; abundance: .; d_gene: .; v_gene: TRBV4-2; CDR3aa: ASSGVLKETQY
j_gene: TRBJ2-3; abundance: .; d_gene: .; v_gene: TRBV29-1; CDR3aa: SVGGDADTQY
j_gene: TRBJ2-7; abundance: .; d_gene: .; v_gene: TRBV7-2; CDR3aa: ASSLVGQGGISYEQY
j_gene: TRBJ1-4; abundance: .; d_gene: .; v_gene: TRBV28; CDR3aa: ASSLMGSATNEKLF
j_gene: TRBJ2-6; abundance: few; d_gene: TRBD1; v_gene: TRBV6-1; CDR3aa: ASRRTGVISGANVLT
j_gene: TRBJ2-7; abundance: few; d_gene: TRBD1; v_gene: TRBV6-6; CDR3aa: ASSYWLGDRLSYEQY